One sample yielded the 21 T cell receptor beta chains listed below, sequenced in a study of T cell responses to AZD1222 COVID-19 vaccine. TCRdb keeps only in-frame clones here, not all; method: immunoSEQ multiplex PCR. The sample contains roughly 150,000 clones, approximately 90% of which appear only once. Sequences were derived from peripheral blood, sampled 28 days after the second AZD1222 dose. Receptors originate from an adult who received the AZD1222 COVID-19 vaccine.

This sequence joins TRBV6-5 and TRBJ1-2; TRBD1 aligns across 7 bases. Germline assignment: CDR1 MNHEY and CDR2 SVGAGI. The ends lost 7 bases at V and 2 bases at J; junction bases unmatched: 4. The CDR3 length is 13 residues. The CDR3 DNA is TGTGCCAGCAAACAGACAGGGAACTATGGCTACACCTTC. Encoded protein: CASKQTGNYGYTF.

This chain joins TRBV29-1 and TRBJ1-1, with 7 bases that match TRBD1. The CDR3 extends over 13 amino acids. The germline V gene has CDR1 SQVTM and CDR2 ANQGSEA. V gave up 6 bases and J gave up 4 bases; unmatched junction bases: 8. CDR3 coding DNA: TGCAGCGTGGGTTTATCAGGGGGCACTGAAGCTTTCTTT. Translating gives CSVGLSGGTEAFF.

V is TRBV11-2 and J is TRBJ1-6; 12 bases are shared with TRBD1. V dropped 7 bases and J dropped 7; count of bases not matched to a gene: 2. The CDR3 spans 14 residues. Germline values: CDR1 SGHAT, CDR2 FQNNGV. The CDR3 DNA is TGTGCCAGCACGGGACAGGGGGCGAATTCACCCCTCCACTTT. Translated, it gives CASTGQGANSPLHF.

The CDR3 DNA sequence: TGCGCCAGCAGCCAACTTAAACTAGGTAATGAGCAGTTCTTC. Translating gives CASSQLKLGNEQFF. The chain joins TRBV4-1 to TRBJ2-1, with a possible D match to TRBD2 (5 bases). This CDR3 comprises 14 residues. The V and J ends lost 2 bases and 7 bases respectively, with 12 bases between them. From germline, CDR1 is MGHRA and CDR2 YSYEKL.

The CDR3 sequence: CASSQALGERVGNQPQHF. The CDR3 nucleotides are TGTGCCAGCAGCCAAGCGTTGGGGGAGCGGGTGGGCAATCAGCCCCAGCATTTT. The chain combines TRBV4-2 with TRBJ1-5, with D perhaps matching TRBD1 (5 bases). V was shortened by 1 base and J by 2 bases, with 18 bases between the two germline ends. Germline loops: CDR1 LGHNA, CDR2 YNFKEQ. The CDR3 has 18 amino acids.

The V gene is TRBV19, the J gene TRBJ1-1; no clear D. With 5 bases removed from V and 6 bases from J, the gap between germline ends came to 25 bases. The length of the CDR3 is 17 residues. Germline-derived CDR1 and CDR2 are LNHDA and SQIVND (reference sequence). CDR3 loop: CASSLPPLSGSNPEAFF. The CDR3 region has the DNA TGTGCCAGTAGTCTCCCCCCGCTATCAGGATCAAATCCTGAAGCTTTCTTT. Together with reference TRBV19 and TRBJ1-1, the CDR3 gives the full variable domain: DGGITQSPKYLFRKEGQNVTLSCEQNLNHDAMYWYRQDPGQGLRLIYYSQIVNDFQKGDIAEGYSVSREKKESFPLTVTSAQKNPTAFYLCASSLPPLSGSNPEAFFGQGTRLTVV.

CDR3 in amino acids: CASTGGWDYGYTF. CDR3 bases: TGTGCCAGTACAGGGGGCTGGGACTATGGCTACACCTTC. The J gene is TRBJ1-2, the V gene TRBV19; 8 nucleotides match TRBD1. The ends lost 7 bases at V and 3 bases at J; junction bases unmatched: 4. Germline V gives CDR1 LNHDA, CDR2 SQIVND (reference sequence). This CDR3 is 13 amino acids long.

The chain is built from TRBV6-1 and TRBJ2-2; 7 bases fit TRBD1. The V gene end was trimmed by 2 bases and the J gene end by 5 bases; junction bases not matched to a gene: 5. CDR1 is MNHNS, CDR2 SASEGT, per germline. The length of the CDR3 is 15 residues. CDR3 nucleotides: TGTGCCAGCAGTGAACGAGGGACAGCGACCGGGGAGCTGTTTTTT. This gives the protein CASSERGTATGELFF.

The chain carries TRBV7-2 and TRBJ1-2; 7 bases fit TRBD1. The ends lost 5 bases at V and 3 bases at J; junction bases unmatched: 9. The V gene's germline CDR1 is SGHTA and CDR2 FQGNSA. This CDR3 region has 15 residues. The CDR3 loop is CASSVASGQDYGYTF. The CDR3 nucleotides are TGTGCCAGCAGCGTGGCTTCAGGACAGGACTATGGCTACACCTTC.

This sequence joins TRBV29-1 and TRBJ2-7, with a possible D match to TRBD1 (6 bases). The germline V gene has CDR1 SQVTM and CDR2 ANQGSEA. The V gene lost 3 bases and the J gene lost 6 bases, with 15 bases spanning the gap. The CDR3 contains 13 residues. CDR3 sequence (DNA): TGCAGCGTTGATGAACAGGGAAGAGGCGAGCAGTACTTC. It yields the protein CSVDEQGRGEQYF.

The chain recombines TRBV18 with TRBJ2-1; TRBD2 aligns across 9 bases. With 6 bases clipped from V and 6 bases from J, the junction kept 12 bases outside the gene matches. Per germline, CDR1 KGHSH and CDR2 LQKENI. The CDR3 is 16 residues long. The CDR3 nucleotides are TGTGCCAGCTCCCCCCGGAGACTAGCGGTATTCAATGAGCAGTTCTTC. Its translation: CASSPRRLAVFNEQFF.

This chain uses TRBV3-1 (or the pseudogene TRBV3-2) with TRBJ1-5; D remains ambiguous. Trimming took off 3 bases at V and 4 bases at J, with 7 bases between the two ends. CDR1 is LGHDT, CDR2 YNNKEL, per germline (reference sequence). The CDR3 runs to 13 residues. CDR3 amino acids: CASSHGANQPQHF. The CDR3, as DNA: TGTGCCAGCAGCCACGGAGCGAATCAGCCCCAGCATTTT.

This chain joins TRBV3-1 (or the pseudogene TRBV3-2) and TRBJ1-4; D unresolved. V was pared by 4 bases and J by 0 bases, with 12 bases between. The CDR3 spans 16 residues. CDR1 LGHDT and CDR2 YNNKEL come from the germline V gene (reference sequence). CDR3 in amino acids: CASSLSTVPTNEKLFF. CDR3 nucleotide sequence: TGTGCCAGCAGCCTTAGTACAGTGCCAACTAATGAAAAACTGTTTTTT.

The chain uses TRBV12-3 or TRBV12-4 and TRBJ1-2; TRBD1 matches 8 bases. The junction had 9 bases not matched to a gene; V was cut back by 7 bases and J by 8 bases. The CDR3 loop spans 13 amino acids. CDR3 sequence (DNA): TGTGCCAGCAACCGAATGACAGGGGAGGGCTACACCTTC. Protein product: CASNRMTGEGYTF.

This clone occurred once. The chain recombines TRBV7-8 with TRBJ1-1; D remains ambiguous. The V gene lost 7 bases and the J gene lost 11 bases, with 26 bases spanning the gap. The CDR3 runs to 15 residues. Germline CDR1 and CDR2: SGHVS and FQNEAQ. The CDR3 here is CASTRWSNAGGDAFF. The CDR3 DNA reads as TGTGCCAGCACCCGCTGGAGCAATGCGGGAGGTGACGCTTTCTTT.

The chain couples TRBV3-1 (or the pseudogene TRBV3-2) to TRBJ1-1; 7 bases are shared with TRBD1. After removal of 1 base from V and 7 bases from J, the junction contained 12 bases not matched to a gene. From germline, CDR1 is LGHDT and CDR2 YNNKEL (reference sequence). This CDR3 spans 16 amino acids. For the CDR3, the DNA is TGTGCCAGCAGCCAAGCCTTTTACAGGGGAAGCGGTGAAGCTTTCTTT. Protein sequence: CASSQAFYRGSGEAFF.

The V gene is TRBV2, the J gene TRBJ1-4, with 9 bases fitting TRBD1. Germline V gene data show CDR1 as SNHLY and CDR2 as FYNNEI. Unmatched junction bases numbered 14, after V lost 7 bases and J lost 8 bases. The CDR3 covers 16 residues. CDR3 region: CASKGYRDREREKLFF. DNA for the CDR3: TGTGCCAGCAAGGGATACAGGGACAGGGAACGAGAAAAACTGTTTTTT. The variable domain in full, with the rest retrieved from reference TRBV2 and TRBJ1-4, is EPEVTQTPSHQVTQMGQEVILRCVPISNHLYFYWYRQILGQKVEFLVSFYNNEISEKSEIFDDQFSVERPDGSNFTLKIRSTKLEDSAMYFCASKGYRDREREKLFFGSGTQLSVL.

CDR3 region: CAISERGGNTEAFF. The CDR3 DNA sequence: TGTGCCATCAGTGAGCGGGGGGGGAACACTGAAGCTTTCTTT. The V and J genes are TRBV10-3 and TRBJ1-1, with TRBD1 as a possible D gene (5 bases). Trimming left V 2 bases short and J 1 base short, with 8 bases between. Germline values: CDR1 ENHRY, CDR2 SYGVKD. The CDR3 sequence is 14 residues long.

This CDR3 reads CASSVVGTSGETQYF. The CDR3 DNA reads as TGTGCCAGCAGCGTAGTCGGGACTAGCGGGGAGACCCAGTACTTC. The V gene is TRBV9, the J gene TRBJ2-5, with 12 bases that match TRBD2. Trimming took 0 bases from V and 5 from J; bases not matched to a gene: 2. The V gene's germline CDR1 is SGDLS and CDR2 YYNGEE. The CDR3 contains 15 residues.

The chain couples TRBV11-3 to TRBJ2-1; 8 bases map to TRBD1. V trimming: 6 bases; J trimming: 8 bases; junction bases outside the gene matches: 9. CDR1 is SGHNT and CDR2 is YENEEA in the germline V gene. This CDR3 comprises 14 residues. The CDR3 region is CASSSGGDVDEQFF. The CDR3 DNA reads TGTGCCAGCAGTTCAGGGGGCGACGTGGATGAGCAGTTCTTC.

The V and J genes are TRBV4-2 and TRBJ2-3; 11 bases match TRBD2. The CDR3 length is 19 residues. V shed 0 bases, J shed 0 bases, and the junction held 8 bases outside the gene matches. Germline CDR1 and CDR2: LGHNA and YNFKEQ. The CDR3 nucleotides read TGTGCCAGCAGCCAAGATAGGATAGCGGGGGGGCTTAGCACAGATACGCAGTATTTT. The encoded protein is CASSQDRIAGGLSTDTQYF.